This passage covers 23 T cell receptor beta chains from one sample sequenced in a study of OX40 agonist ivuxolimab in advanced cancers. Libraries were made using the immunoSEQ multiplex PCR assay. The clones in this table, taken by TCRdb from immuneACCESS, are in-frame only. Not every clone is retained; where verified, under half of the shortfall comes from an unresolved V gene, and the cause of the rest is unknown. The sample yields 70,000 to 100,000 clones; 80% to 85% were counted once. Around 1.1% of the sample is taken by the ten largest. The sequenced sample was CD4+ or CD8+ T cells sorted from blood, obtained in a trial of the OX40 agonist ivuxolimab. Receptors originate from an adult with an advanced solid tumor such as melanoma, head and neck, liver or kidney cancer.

CDR3: CASSPAEGGETQYF. DNA for the CDR3: TGTGCCAGCTCACCGGCTGAGGGAGGAGAGACCCAGTACTTC. J is TRBJ2-5 and V is TRBV18; tentatively, D is TRBD2 (6 bases). The CDR3 is made up of 14 amino acids. CDR1 and CDR2 from the germline V gene are KGHSH and LQKENI. V lost 3 bases, J lost 4 bases, and 12 bases lay in between.

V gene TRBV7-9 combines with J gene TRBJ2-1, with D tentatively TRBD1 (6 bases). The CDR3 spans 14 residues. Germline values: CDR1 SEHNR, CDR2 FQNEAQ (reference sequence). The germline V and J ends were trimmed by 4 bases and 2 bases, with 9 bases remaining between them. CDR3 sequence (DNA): TGTGCCAGCAGCTCAAGGGACACCTACAATGAGCAGTTCTTC. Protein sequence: CASSSRDTYNEQFF.

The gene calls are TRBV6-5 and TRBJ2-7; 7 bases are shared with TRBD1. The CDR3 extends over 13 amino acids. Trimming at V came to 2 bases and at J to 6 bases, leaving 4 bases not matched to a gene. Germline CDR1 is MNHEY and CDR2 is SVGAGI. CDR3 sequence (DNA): TGTGCCAGCAGTTACGCGGACAGGAGCGAGCAGTACTTC. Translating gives CASSYADRSEQYF.

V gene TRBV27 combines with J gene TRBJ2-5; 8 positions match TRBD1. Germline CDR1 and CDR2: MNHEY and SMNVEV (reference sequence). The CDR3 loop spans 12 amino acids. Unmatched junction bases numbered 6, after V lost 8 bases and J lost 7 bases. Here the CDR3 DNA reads TGTGCCAGCGCCGGGACAGGCGGGACCCAGTACTTC. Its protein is CASAGTGGTQYF.

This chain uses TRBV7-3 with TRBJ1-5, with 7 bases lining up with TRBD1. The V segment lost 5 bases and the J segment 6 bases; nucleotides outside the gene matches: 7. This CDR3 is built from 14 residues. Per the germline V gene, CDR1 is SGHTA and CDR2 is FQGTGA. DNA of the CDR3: TGTGCCAGCAGCCAGGGACAGCAGGGTCAGCCCCAGCATTTT. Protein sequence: CASSQGQQGQPQHF.

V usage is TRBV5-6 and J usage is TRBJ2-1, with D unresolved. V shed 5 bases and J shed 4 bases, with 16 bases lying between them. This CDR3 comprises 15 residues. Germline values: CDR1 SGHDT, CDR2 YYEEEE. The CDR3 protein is CASSRTGQAYNEQFF. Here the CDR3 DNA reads TGTGCCAGCAGTCGTACGGGCCAAGCTTACAATGAGCAGTTCTTC.

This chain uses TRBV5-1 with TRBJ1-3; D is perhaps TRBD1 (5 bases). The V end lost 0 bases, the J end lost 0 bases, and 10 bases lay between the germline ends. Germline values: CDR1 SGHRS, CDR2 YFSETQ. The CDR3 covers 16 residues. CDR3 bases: TGCGCCAGCAGCTTGGTAGGACACTTCTCTGGAAACACCATATATTTT. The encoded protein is CASSLVGHFSGNTIYF. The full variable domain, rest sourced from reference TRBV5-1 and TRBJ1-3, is KAGVTQTPRYLIKTRGQQVTLSCSPISGHRSVSWYQQTPGQGLQFLFEYFSETQRNKGNFPGRFSGRQFSNSRSEMNVSTLELGDSALYLCASSLVGHFSGNTIYFGEGSWLTVV.

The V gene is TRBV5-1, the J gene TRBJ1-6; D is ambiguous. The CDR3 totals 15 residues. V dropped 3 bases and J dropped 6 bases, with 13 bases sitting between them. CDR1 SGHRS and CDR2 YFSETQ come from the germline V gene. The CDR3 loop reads CASSWAEVSNSPLHF. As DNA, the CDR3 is TGCGCCAGCAGCTGGGCGGAGGTGTCTAATTCACCCCTCCACTTT.

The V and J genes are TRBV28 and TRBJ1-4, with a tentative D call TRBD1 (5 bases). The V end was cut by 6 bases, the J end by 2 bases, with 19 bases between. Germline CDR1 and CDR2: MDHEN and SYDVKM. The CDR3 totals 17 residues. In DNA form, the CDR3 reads TGTGCCAGCAGCCCGTTTGGGCTCTGGGGGACTAATGAAAAACTGTTTTTT. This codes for CASSPFGLWGTNEKLFF. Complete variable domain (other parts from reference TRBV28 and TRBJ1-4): DVKVTQSSRYLVKRTGEKVFLECVQDMDHENMFWYRQDPGLGLRLIYFSYDVKMKEKGDIPEGYSVSREKKERFSLILESASTNQTSMYLCASSPFGLWGTNEKLFFGSGTQLSVL.

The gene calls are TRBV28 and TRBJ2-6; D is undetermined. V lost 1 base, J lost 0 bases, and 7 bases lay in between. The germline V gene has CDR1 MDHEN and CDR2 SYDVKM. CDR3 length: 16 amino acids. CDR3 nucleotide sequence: TGTGCCAGCAGTTTATCGGGCGACTCTGGGGCCAACGTCCTGACTTTC. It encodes CASSLSGDSGANVLTF.

The CDR3 DNA follows: TGTGCCAGCAGCTTAAATCCAGGGGGCCTCGCTTTCTTT. Its protein is CASSLNPGGLAFF. This chain joins TRBV7-3 and TRBJ1-1; 8 nucleotides align to TRBD1. CDR1 is SGHTA and CDR2 is FQGTGA in the germline V gene. V shed 1 base, J shed 11 bases, and the junction held 6 bases outside the gene matches. The CDR3 spans 13 residues.

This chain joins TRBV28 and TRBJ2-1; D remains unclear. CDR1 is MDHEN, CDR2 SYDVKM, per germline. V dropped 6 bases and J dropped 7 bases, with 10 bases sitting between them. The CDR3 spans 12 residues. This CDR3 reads CASRLAPNEQFF. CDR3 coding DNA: TGTGCCAGCAGGCTGGCCCCTAATGAGCAGTTCTTC.

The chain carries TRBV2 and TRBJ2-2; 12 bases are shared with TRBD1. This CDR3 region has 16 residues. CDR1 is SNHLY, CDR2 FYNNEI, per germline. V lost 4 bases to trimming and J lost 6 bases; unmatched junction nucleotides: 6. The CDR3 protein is CASSAGTGGFPGELFF. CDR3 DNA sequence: TGTGCCAGCAGTGCCGGGACAGGGGGCTTCCCCGGGGAGCTGTTTTTT.

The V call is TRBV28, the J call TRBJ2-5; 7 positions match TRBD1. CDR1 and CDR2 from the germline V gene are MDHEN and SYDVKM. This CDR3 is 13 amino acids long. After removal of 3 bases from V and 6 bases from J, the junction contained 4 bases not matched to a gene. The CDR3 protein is CASSLDRRQTQYF. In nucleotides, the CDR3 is TGTGCCAGCAGTTTGGACAGGAGGCAGACCCAGTACTTC. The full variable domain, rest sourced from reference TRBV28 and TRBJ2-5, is DVKVTQSSRYLVKRTGEKVFLECVQDMDHENMFWYRQDPGLGLRLIYFSYDVKMKEKGDIPEGYSVSREKKERFSLILESASTNQTSMYLCASSLDRRQTQYFGPGTRLLVL.

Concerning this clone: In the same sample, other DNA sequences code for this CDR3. This CDR3 reads CASSEQGNYGYTF. CDR3 in DNA: TGTGCCAGCAGTGAACAGGGGAACTATGGCTACACCTTC. The chain has TRBV2 and TRBJ1-2; tentative D call: TRBD1 (6 bases). The V and J ends lost 2 bases and 2 bases respectively, with 6 bases between them. Germline CDR1 is SNHLY and CDR2 is FYNNEI. The CDR3 extends over 13 amino acids.

This CDR3 reads CSVETGEDGYTF. The CDR3 DNA is TGCAGCGTCGAAACAGGGGAAGATGGCTACACCTTC. The chain carries TRBV29-1 and TRBJ1-2, with 7 nucleotides matching TRBD1. The CDR3 length is 12 residues. Germline-derived CDR1 and CDR2 are SQVTM and ANQGSEA. The V and J ends lost 6 bases and 6 bases, in that order; junction bases with no gene match: 7.

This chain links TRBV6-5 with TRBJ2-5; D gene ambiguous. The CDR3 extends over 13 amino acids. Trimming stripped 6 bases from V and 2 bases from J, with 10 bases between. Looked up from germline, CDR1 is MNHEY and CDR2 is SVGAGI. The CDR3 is CASRRALQETQYF. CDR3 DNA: TGTGCCAGCAGAAGGGCACTACAAGAGACCCAGTACTTC.

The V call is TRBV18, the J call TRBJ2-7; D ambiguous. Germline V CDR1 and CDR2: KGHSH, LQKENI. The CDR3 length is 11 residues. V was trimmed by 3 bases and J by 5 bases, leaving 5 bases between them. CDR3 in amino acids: CASSPADEQYF. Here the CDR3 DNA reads TGTGCCAGCTCACCCGCCGACGAGCAGTACTTC. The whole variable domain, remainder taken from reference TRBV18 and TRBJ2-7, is NAGVMQNPRHLVRRRGQEARLRCSPMKGHSHVYWYRQLPEEGLKFMVYLQKENIIDESGMPKERFSAEFPKEGPSILRIQQVVRGDSAAYFCASSPADEQYFGPGTRLTVT.

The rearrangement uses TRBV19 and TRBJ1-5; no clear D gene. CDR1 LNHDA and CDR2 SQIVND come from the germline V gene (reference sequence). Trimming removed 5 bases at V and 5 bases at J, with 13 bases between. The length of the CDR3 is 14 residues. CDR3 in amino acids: CASSRWQRDQPQHF. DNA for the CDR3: TGTGCCAGTAGTCGTTGGCAGCGAGATCAGCCCCAGCATTTT.

Here the CDR3 reads CASSPGGVDTEAFF. CDR3 nucleotides: TGTGCCAGCAGCCCGGGGGGGGTTGACACTGAAGCTTTCTTT. The chain uses TRBV5-4 and TRBJ1-1; D may be TRBD1 (5 bases). This CDR3 is built from 14 residues. Trimming cost V 4 bases and J 3 bases, with 13 bases left between them. CDR1 and CDR2 from the germline V gene are SGHNT and YYREEE (reference sequence).

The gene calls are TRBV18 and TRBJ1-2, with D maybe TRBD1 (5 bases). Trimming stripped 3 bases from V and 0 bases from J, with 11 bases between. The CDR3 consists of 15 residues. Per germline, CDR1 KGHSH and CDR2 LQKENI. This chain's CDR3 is CASSPGQDTNYGYTF. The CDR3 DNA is TGTGCCAGCTCACCGGGGCAGGACACTAACTATGGCTACACCTTC.

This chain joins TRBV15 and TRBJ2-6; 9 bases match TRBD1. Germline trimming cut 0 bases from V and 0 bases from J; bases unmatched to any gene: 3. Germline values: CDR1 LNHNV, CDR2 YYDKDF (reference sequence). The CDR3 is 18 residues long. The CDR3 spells CATSRDGTGRSGANVLTF. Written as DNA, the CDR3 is TGTGCCACCAGCAGAGATGGGACAGGGCGCTCTGGGGCCAACGTCCTGACTTTC.

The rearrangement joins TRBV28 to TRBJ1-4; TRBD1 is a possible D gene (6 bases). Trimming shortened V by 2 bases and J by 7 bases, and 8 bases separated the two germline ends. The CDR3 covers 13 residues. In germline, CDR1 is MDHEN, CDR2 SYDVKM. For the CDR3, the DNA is TGTGCCAGCAGTTTAAGGGGGTCTGAAAAACTGTTTTTT. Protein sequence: CASSLRGSEKLFF. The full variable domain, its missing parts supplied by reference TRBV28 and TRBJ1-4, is DVKVTQSSRYLVKRTGEKVFLECVQDMDHENMFWYRQDPGLGLRLIYFSYDVKMKEKGDIPEGYSVSREKKERFSLILESASTNQTSMYLCASSLRGSEKLFFGSGTQLSVL.